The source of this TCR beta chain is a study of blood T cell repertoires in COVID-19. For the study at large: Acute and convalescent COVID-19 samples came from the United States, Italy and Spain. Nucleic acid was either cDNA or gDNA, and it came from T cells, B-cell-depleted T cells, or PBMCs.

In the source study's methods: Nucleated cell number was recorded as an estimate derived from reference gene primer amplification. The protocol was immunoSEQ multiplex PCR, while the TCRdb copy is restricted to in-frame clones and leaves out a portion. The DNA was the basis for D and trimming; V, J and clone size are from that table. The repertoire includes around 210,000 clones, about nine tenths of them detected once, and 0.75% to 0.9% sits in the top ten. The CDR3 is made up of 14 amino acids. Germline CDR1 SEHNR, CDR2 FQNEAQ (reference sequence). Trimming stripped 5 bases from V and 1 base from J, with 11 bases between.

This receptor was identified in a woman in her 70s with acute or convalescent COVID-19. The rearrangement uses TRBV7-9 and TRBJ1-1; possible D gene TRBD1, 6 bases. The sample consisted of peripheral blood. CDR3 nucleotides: TGTGCCAGCAGCGCCCCGACAGGGAACACTGAAGCTTTCTTT. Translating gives CASSAPTGNTEAFF. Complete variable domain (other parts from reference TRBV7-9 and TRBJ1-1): DTGVSQNPRHKITKRGQNVTFRCDPISEHNRLYWYRQTLGQGPEFLTYFQNEAQLEKSRLLSDRFSAERPKGSFSTLEIQRTEQGDSAMYLCASSAPTGNTEAFFGQGTRLTVV.